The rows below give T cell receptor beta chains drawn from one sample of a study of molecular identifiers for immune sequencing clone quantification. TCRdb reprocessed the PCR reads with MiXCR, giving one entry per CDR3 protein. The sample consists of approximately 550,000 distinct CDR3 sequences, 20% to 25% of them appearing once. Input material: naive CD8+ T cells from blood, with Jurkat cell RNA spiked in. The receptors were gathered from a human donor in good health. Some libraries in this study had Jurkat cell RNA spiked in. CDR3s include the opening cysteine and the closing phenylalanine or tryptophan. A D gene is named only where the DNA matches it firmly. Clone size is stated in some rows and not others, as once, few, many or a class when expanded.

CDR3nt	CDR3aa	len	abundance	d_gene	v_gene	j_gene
TGCGCCAGCAGCCAACTAGATACAGGGCTGACTGAAGCTTTCTTT	CASSQLDTGLTEAFF	15	-	-	TRBV4-1	TRBJ1-1
TGTGCCAGCAGTTTACTCCTTGGCGGGAACTCCTACGAGCAGTACTTC	CASSLLLGGNSYEQYF	16	few	-	TRBV28	TRBJ2-7
TGTGCCATCGATCAGGGAGGGGCGGGCACAGATACGCAGTATTTT	CAIDQGGAGTDTQYF	15	many	TRBD2	TRBV10-3	TRBJ2-3
TGTGCCAGCAGCTCCCCGACAGGCCCGCAAAAACTGTTTTTT	CASSSPTGPQKLFF	14	many	-	TRBV7-9	TRBJ1-4
TGTGCCAGCGGGCCAGACAGCTCTGGAAACACCATATATTTT	CASGPDSSGNTIYF	14	many	-	TRBV5-6	TRBJ1-3
TGTGCCAGTAGTTTCGCGGGGGACCTTTACAATGAGCAGTTCTTC	CASSFAGDLYNEQFF	15	few	TRBD2	TRBV19	TRBJ2-1
TGTGCCAGCAGCTTAGGCGACGGCGCGCACCACAATGAGCAGTTCTTC	CASSLGDGAHHNEQFF	16	few	-	TRBV7-9	TRBJ2-1
TGTGCCAGCAGTTCCACGATAGCGGGAGGGCCGGAGACCCAGTACTTC	CASSSTIAGGPETQYF	16	many	TRBD2	TRBV28	TRBJ2-5
TGTGCCAGCAGCACCCCAGGGATAACTGAAGCTTTCTTT	CASSTPGITEAFF	13	many	-	TRBV9	TRBJ1-1
TGTGCCAGCAGCTTAGCGAGGCAGGGTACCGAGCAGTACTTC	CASSLARQGTEQYF	14	many	-	TRBV7-9	TRBJ2-7
TGTGCCAGCAGTTTTAGGGGGCGCAGGTTAAGCGAGCAGTACTTC	CASSFRGRRLSEQYF	15	-	TRBD1	TRBV28	TRBJ2-7
TGTGCCATCTCGTTCGGGGGTTACGAGCAGTACTTC	CAISFGGYEQYF	12	-	-	TRBV28	TRBJ2-7
TGCGCCAGCTCGGACCGACTAGCGGGTTACGAGCGGTACTTC	CASSDRLAGYERYF	14	-	TRBD2	TRBV4-1	TRBJ2-7
TGTGCCAGCACCCTGTTCCCTGGGGCAGAGACCCAGTACTTC	CASTLFPGAETQYF	14	-	-	TRBV28	TRBJ2-5
TGTGCCAGCAGCCAAGTGTTGGGACTAGCCGAGCAGTACTTC	CASSQVLGLAEQYF	14	many	TRBD2	TRBV4-2	TRBJ2-7
TGCGCCAGCAGCCAAGTTACGTCGGGGGAAGCTTTCTTT	CASSQVTSGEAFF	13	few	-	TRBV4-3	TRBJ1-1
TGTGCCAGCAGTTTCTCTTTGGGTAGTCAGCCCCAGCATTTT	CASSFSLGSQPQHF	14	-	-	TRBV28	TRBJ1-5
TGTGCCAGCACCCTACTTGGAGGGTTCTCCTATAATTCACCCCTCCACTTT	CASTLLGGFSYNSPLHF	17	many	-	TRBV7-2	TRBJ1-6
TGTGCCAGCAGTATCGGCCCGGGAGAGGGTGGTGAGCAGTTCTTC	CASSIGPGEGGEQFF	15	-	-	TRBV12-3/TRBV12-4	TRBJ2-1
TGTGCCAGCAGCTTAGGTCTCGGTACTAACACAGATACGCAGTATTTT	CASSLGLGTNTDTQYF	16	few	-	TRBV7-9	TRBJ2-3
TGCAGTGCTAGAGATATTGCGGGGGGGGGTTGGGACAATGAGCAGTTCTTC	CSARDIAGGGWDNEQFF	17	-	TRBD2	TRBV20-1	TRBJ2-1
TGTGCCAGCAGTTTACCCGGGACAGGGAACACTGAAGCTTTCTTT	CASSLPGTGNTEAFF	15	few	TRBD1	TRBV6-2/TRBV6-3	TRBJ1-1
TGTGCCAGCAGTGACTCAATAGGACAGGGGCTAATCCACGAGCAGTACTTC	CASSDSIGQGLIHEQYF	17	few	TRBD1	TRBV6-5	TRBJ2-7
TGTGCCAGCAGTTCGTTTTCGGGACTAGCGGGAGGACTCGGCGAGCAGTACTTC	CASSSFSGLAGGLGEQYF	18	-	TRBD2	TRBV6-2/TRBV6-3	TRBJ2-7
TGTGCCAGTGCTTGGTCCTCAAGTTCCTACAATGAGCAGTTCTTC	CASAWSSSSYNEQFF	15	few	-	TRBV19	TRBJ2-1
TGTGCCAGCAGTTTCGTCACTAGCGGGCTCCAAGAGACCCAGTACTTC	CASSFVTSGLQETQYF	16	few	TRBD2	TRBV12-3/TRBV12-4	TRBJ2-5
TGTGCCAGCATCATCGACCCGTCGCTGGCCGAGCAGTACTTC	CASIIDPSLAEQYF	14	many	-	TRBV6-6	TRBJ2-7
TGTGCCAGCAGCCACGGGGACGCGGCCTACGAGCAGTACTTC	CASSHGDAAYEQYF	14	few	-	TRBV3-1	TRBJ2-7
TGTGCCAGCACACCCCATGAGGACAGGGGTAAAGAGACCCAGTACTTC	CASTPHEDRGKETQYF	16	few	TRBD1	TRBV6-2/TRBV6-3	TRBJ2-5
TGTGCCAGTAATAGCGGGCCCAAAAACATTCAGTACTTC	CASNSGPKNIQYF	13	once	TRBD2	TRBV19	TRBJ2-4